The source of this T cell receptor beta chain is a study of T-cell memory formation after mild COVID-19. As for the study in general: The TCR clusters were mostly specific to one donor.

TCRdb re-derived calls from the 5' RACE reads in MiXCR, one entry per CDR3 protein. The sample records tens of thousands of distinct CDR3 sequences, over 13% being singletons. CDR1 and CDR2 from the germline V gene are MGHRA and YSYEKL. CDR3 length: 14 residues. Trimming took off 3 bases at V and 2 bases at J, with 10 bases between the two ends. This sequence was found in a man aged 18 to 35 who had mild COVID-19 (a few samples of this study predate the infection). Cell type and time point are not known. What was sequenced was PBMCs or a T cell subset sorted from them (not recorded which). The chain couples TRBV4-1 to TRBJ2-5, with D hard to call. This chain's CDR3 is CASSQADVQETQYF. CDR3 in DNA: TGCGCCAGCAGCCAGGCGGACGTACAAGAGACCCAGTACTTC.